The 3 T cell receptor beta chains below all came from one sample that was sequenced in a study of blood T cell repertoires in COVID-19. Assay used: immunoSEQ multiplex PCR; TCRdb lists only in-frame clones, some missing. The data hold about 59,000 clones, with more than 60% observed a single time. Sequencing used peripheral blood. These receptors were collected from a human donor in a cohort sampled during active COVID-19.

J is TRBJ2-5 and V is TRBV7-9, with TRBD2 as a possible D gene (6 bases). In germline, CDR1 is SEHNR, CDR2 FQNEAQ (reference sequence). The V and J ends lost 5 bases and 4 bases respectively, with 14 bases between them. The length of the CDR3 is 14 residues. The DNA of the CDR3 is TGTGCCAGCAGCCCCGGGACTGGGGGAGAGACCCAGTACTTC. It codes for CASSPGTGGETQYF.

The gene calls are TRBV3-1 (or the pseudogene TRBV3-2) and TRBJ2-5, with 10 bases that match TRBD2. V was clipped by 1 base and J by 9 bases; unmatched bases: 8. The CDR3 has 15 amino acids. CDR1 is LGHDT, CDR2 YNNKEL, per germline (reference sequence). The DNA of the CDR3 is TGTGCCAGCAGCCAAGTGGGTGGTAGCGGGAGGTCCCAGTACTTC. Encoded protein: CASSQVGGSGRSQYF.

V is TRBV7-6 and J is TRBJ2-3; 8 bases map to TRBD2. The germline V gene encodes CDR1 SGHVS and CDR2 FNYEAQ. V shed 4 bases, J shed 3 bases, and the junction held 9 bases outside the gene matches. This CDR3 comprises 16 residues. DNA of the CDR3: TGTGCCAGCAGCTCCGTGGCGGGAGGATCTACAGATACGCAGTATTTT. Translating it yields CASSSVAGGSTDTQYF.